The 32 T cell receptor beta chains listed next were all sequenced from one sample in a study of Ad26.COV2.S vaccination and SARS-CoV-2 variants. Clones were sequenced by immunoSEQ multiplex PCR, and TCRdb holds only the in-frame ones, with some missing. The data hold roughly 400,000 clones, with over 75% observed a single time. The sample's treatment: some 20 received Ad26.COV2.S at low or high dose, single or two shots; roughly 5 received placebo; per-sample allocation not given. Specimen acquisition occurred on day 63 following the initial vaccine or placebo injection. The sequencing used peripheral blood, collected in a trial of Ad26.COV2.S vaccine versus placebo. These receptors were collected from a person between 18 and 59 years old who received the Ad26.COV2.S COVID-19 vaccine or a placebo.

The CDR3 DNA is TGTGCCTGGAGTGTAGGACTAGCGGGATTAGCCAAAAACATTCAGTACTTC. It is translated as CAWSVGLAGLAKNIQYF. The chain recombines TRBV30 with TRBJ2-4; 12 bases fit TRBD2. CDR1 and CDR2 (germline): GTSNPN, SVGIG (reference sequence). J gave up 0 bases and V 0 bases, and 3 bases lay outside the gene matches. This CDR3 has 17 amino acids.

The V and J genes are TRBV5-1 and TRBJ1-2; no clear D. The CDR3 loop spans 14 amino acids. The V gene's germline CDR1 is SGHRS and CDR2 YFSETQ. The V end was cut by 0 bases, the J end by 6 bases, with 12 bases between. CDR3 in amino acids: CASSLALGSDGYTF. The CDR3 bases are TGCGCCAGCAGCTTGGCACTGGGTTCAGATGGCTACACCTTC.

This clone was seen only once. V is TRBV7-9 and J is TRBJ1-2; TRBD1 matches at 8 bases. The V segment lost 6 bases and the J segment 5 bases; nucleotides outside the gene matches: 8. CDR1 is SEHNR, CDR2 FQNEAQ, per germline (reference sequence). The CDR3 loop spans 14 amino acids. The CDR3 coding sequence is TGTGCCAGCAGTTACGGGACAGGCCGGTATGGCTACACCTTC. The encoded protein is CASSYGTGRYGYTF.

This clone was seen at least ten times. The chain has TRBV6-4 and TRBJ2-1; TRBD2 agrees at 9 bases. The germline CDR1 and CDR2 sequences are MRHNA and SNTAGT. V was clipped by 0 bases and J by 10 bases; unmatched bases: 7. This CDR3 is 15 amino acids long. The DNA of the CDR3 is TGTGCCAGCAGTGACTCGGGTAGCGGGAGTGACGAGCAGTTCTTC. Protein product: CASSDSGSGSDEQFF.

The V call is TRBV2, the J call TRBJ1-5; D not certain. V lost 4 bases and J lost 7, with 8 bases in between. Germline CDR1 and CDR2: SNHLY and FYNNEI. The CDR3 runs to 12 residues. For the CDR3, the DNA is TGTGCCAGCAGTGGGGTTCGACAGCCCCAGCATTTT. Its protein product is CASSGVRQPQHF.

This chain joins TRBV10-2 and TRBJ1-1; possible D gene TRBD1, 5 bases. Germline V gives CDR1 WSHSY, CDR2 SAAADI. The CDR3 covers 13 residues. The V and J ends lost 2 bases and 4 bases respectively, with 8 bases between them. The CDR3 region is CASSEQGGTEAFF. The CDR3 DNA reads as TGCGCCAGCAGTGAGCAGGGCGGCACTGAAGCTTTCTTT.

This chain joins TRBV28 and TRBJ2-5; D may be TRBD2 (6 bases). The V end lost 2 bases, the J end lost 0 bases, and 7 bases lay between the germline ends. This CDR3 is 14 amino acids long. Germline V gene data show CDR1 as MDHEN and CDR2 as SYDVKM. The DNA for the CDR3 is TGTGCCAGCAGTTTACTAGCGAACCAAGAGACCCAGTACTTC. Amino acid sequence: CASSLLANQETQYF.

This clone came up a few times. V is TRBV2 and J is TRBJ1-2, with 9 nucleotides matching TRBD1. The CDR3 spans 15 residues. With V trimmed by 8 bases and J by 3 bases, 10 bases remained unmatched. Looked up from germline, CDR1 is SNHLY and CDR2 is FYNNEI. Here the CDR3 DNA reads TGTGCCAGCGAAGAGGACAGGGGACAATACTATGGCTACACCTTC. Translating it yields CASEEDRGQYYGYTF.

DNA of the CDR3: TGTGCCAGCAGTGATATGGGTTTAAGGAGCGATGAGCAGTTCTTC. It specifies CASSDMGLRSDEQFF. The chain has TRBV28 and TRBJ2-1, with unresolved D. CDR3 length: 15 residues. Trimming removed 5 bases from V and 8 bases from J, with 19 bases in between. Germline-derived CDR1 and CDR2 are MDHEN and SYDVKM.

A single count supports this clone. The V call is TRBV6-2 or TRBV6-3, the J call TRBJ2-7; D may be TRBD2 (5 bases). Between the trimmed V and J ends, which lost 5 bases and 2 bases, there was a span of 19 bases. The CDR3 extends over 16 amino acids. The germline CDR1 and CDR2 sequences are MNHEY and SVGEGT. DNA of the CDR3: TGTGCCAGCAGTGACGGACTGCCTTCTTCCCCCTACGAGCAGTACTTC. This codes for CASSDGLPSSPYEQYF.

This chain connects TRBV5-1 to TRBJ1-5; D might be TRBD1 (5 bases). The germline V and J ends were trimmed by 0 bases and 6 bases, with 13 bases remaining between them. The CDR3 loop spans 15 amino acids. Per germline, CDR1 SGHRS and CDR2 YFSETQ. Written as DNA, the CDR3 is TGCGCCAGCAGCTTGGGGTCGGGTCAGGGTCAGCCCCAGCATTTT. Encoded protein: CASSLGSGQGQPQHF.

CDR3 coding DNA: TGTGCCAGCAGTTACTCCGGAAGGAGCTCCTACGAGCAGTACTTC. Its translation is CASSYSGRSSYEQYF. The gene calls are TRBV6-5 and TRBJ2-7; the D is unclear. CDR3 length: 15 residues. Per the germline V gene, CDR1 is MNHEY and CDR2 is SVGAGI. V lost 0 bases and J 0 bases, leaving 9 bases between the germline ends.

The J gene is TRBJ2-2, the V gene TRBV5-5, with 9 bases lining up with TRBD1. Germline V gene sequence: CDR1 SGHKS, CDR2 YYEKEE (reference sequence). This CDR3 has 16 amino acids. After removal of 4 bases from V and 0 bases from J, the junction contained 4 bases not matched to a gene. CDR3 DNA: TGTGCCAGCAGCCCCCGACAGGGGGCGAACACCGGGGAGCTGTTTTTT. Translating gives CASSPRQGANTGELFF.

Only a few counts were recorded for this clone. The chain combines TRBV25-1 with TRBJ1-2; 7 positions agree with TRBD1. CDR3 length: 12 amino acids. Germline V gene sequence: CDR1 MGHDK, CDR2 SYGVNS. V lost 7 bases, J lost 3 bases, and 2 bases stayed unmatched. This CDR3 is CASKGGDYGYTF. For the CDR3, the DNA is TGTGCCAGCAAAGGGGGCGACTATGGCTACACCTTC.

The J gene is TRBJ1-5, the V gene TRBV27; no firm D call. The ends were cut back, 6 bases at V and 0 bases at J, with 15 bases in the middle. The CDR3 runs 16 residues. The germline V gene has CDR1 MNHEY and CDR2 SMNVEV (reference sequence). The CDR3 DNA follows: TGTGCCAGCAGACCCCTAATAGGTCATAGCAATCAGCCCCAGCATTTT. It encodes CASRPLIGHSNQPQHF.

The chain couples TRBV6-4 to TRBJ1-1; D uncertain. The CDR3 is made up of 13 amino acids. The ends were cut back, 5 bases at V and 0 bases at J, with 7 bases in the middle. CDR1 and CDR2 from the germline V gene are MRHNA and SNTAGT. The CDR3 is CASSMEMNTEAFF. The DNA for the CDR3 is TGTGCCAGCAGTATGGAAATGAACACTGAAGCTTTCTTT.

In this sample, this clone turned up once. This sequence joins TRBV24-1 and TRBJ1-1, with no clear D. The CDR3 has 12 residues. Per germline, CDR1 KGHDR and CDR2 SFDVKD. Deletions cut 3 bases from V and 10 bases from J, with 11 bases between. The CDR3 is CATSDGGTGAFF. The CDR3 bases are TGTGCCACCAGTGATGGTGGAACGGGAGCTTTCTTT.

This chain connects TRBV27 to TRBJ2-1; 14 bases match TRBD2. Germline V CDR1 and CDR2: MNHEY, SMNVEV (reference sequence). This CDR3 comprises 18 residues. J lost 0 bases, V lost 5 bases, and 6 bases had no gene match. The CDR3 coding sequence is TGTGCCAGCAGTACGGGACTAGCGGGAGCGAGCTCCTACAATGAGCAGTTCTTC. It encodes CASSTGLAGASSYNEQFF.

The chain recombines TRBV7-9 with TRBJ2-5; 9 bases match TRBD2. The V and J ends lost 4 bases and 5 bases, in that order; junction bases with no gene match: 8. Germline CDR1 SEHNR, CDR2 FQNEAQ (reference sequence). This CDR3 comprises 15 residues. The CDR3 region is CASSSLAGSGETQYF. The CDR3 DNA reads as TGTGCCAGCAGCTCCCTAGCGGGGAGCGGGGAGACCCAGTACTTC.

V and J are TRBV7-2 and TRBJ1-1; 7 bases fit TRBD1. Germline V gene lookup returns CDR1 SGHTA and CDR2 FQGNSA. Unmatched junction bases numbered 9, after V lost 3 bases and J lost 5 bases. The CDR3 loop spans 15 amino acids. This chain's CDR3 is CASSFEGQLGTEAFF. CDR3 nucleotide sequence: TGTGCCAGCAGCTTTGAGGGACAGCTCGGGACTGAAGCTTTCTTT.

The CDR3 loop is CSVVGQGNTEAFF. The CDR3 bases are TGCAGCGTTGTTGGGCAGGGCAACACTGAAGCTTTCTTT. The chain carries TRBV29-1 and TRBJ1-1, with D possibly matching TRBD1 (5 bases). V lost 4 bases and J 2 bases, leaving 11 bases between the germline ends. This CDR3 region has 13 residues. The germline V gene has CDR1 SQVTM and CDR2 ANQGSEA.

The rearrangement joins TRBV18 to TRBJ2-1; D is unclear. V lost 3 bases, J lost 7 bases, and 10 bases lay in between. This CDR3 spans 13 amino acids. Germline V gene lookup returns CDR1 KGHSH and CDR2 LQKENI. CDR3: CASSPSERNEQFF. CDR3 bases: TGTGCCAGCTCACCCTCAGAGAGAAATGAGCAGTTCTTC.

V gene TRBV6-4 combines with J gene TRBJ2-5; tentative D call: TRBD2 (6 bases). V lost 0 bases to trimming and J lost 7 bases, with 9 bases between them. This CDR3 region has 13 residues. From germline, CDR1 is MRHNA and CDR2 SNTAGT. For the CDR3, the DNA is TGTGCCAGCAGTGACTCTCCGGGAGCGACCCAGTACTTC. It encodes CASSDSPGATQYF.

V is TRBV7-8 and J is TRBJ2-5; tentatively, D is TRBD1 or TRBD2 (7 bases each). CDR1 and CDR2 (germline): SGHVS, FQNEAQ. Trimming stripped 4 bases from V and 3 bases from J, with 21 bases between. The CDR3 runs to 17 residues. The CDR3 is CASSSRGGYELEETQYF. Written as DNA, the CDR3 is TGTGCCAGCAGCTCCAGGGGGGGGTACGAGTTAGAAGAGACCCAGTACTTC. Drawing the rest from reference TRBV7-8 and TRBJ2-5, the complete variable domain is GAGVSQSPRYKVAKRGQDVALRCDPISGHVSLFWYQQALGQGPEFLTYFQNEAQLDKSGLPSDRFFAERPEGSVSTLKIQRTQQEDSAVYLCASSSRGGYELEETQYFGPGTRLLVL.

The CDR3 is CASSQDRLGGTGKLFF. CDR3 in DNA: TGTGCCAGCAGCCAAGATAGACTGGGGGGCACGGGAAAACTGTTTTTT. V gene TRBV3-1 (or the pseudogene TRBV3-2) combines with J gene TRBJ1-4; perhaps TRBD1 as D (6 bases). This CDR3 is 16 amino acids long. V lost 0 bases, J lost 10 bases, and 18 bases lay in between. Germline V lookup: CDR1 LGHDT, CDR2 YNNKEL (reference sequence).

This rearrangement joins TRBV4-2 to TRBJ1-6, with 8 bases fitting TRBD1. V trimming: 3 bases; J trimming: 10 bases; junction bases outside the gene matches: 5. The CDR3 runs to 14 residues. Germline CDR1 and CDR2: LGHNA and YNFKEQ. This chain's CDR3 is CASSQGQEGSPLHF. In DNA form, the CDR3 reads TGTGCCAGCAGCCAGGGACAGGAGGGATCACCCCTCCACTTT.

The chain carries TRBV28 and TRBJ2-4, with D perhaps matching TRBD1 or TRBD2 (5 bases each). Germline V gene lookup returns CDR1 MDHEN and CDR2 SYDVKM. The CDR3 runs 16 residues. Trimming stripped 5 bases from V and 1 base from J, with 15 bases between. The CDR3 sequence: CASSKLAWGAKNIQYF. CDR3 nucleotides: TGTGCCAGCAGTAAACTGGCTTGGGGGGCCAAAAACATTCAGTACTTC.

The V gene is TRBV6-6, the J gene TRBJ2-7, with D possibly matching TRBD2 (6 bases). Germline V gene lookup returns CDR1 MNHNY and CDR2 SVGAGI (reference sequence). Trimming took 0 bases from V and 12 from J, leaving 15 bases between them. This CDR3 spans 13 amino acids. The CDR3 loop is CASSYSPLTRPYF. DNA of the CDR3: TGTGCCAGCAGTTACTCTCCCCTGACTAGACCGTACTTC.

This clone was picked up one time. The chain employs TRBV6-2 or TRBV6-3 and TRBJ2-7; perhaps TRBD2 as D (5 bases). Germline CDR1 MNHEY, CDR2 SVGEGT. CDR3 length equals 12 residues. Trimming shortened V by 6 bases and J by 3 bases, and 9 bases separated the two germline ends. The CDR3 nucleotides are TGTGCCAGCAGCGGACTCGACTACGAGCAGTACTTC. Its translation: CASSGLDYEQYF.

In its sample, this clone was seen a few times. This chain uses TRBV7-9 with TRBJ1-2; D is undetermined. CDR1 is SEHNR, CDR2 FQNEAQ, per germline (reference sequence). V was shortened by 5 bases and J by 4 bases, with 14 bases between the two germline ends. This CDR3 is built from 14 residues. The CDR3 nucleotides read TGTGCCAGCAGCCCCGACGGGGAAGTCTATGGCTACACCTTC. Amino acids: CASSPDGEVYGYTF.

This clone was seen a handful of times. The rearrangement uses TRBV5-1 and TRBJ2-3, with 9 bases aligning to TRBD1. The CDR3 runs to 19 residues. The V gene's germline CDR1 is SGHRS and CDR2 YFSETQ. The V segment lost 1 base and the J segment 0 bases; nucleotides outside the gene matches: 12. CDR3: CASSLNGQGPRSSTDTQYF. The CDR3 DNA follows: TGCGCCAGCAGCTTGAATGGACAGGGGCCTCGGTCTAGCACAGATACGCAGTATTTT.

CDR3 amino acids: CASSPLGGAGAYEQYF. CDR3 nucleotide sequence: TGCGCCAGCAGCCCCTTGGGAGGAGCGGGAGCCTACGAGCAGTACTTC. The chain links TRBV4-1 to TRBJ2-7; 8 bases fit TRBD2. In germline, CDR1 is MGHRA, CDR2 YSYEKL. The CDR3 is 16 residues long. V was clipped by 4 bases and J by 2 bases; unmatched bases: 10.